This TCR beta chain emerged from a study of cytomegalovirus exposure and HLA in healthy donors. The primer mix had 60 Vbeta and 13 Jbeta primers. Produced via immunoSEQ multiplex PCR; TCRdb's table is partial and in-frame only. Among about 69,000 clones, 68% were seen once, and the ten largest hold approximately 11%. Germline CDR1 is LNHDA and CDR2 is SQIVND (reference sequence). Trimming removed 5 bases from V and 5 bases from J, with 12 bases in between. The CDR3 contains 13 residues. In the case of this clone: Its antigen is still unknown.

Study observations and caveats: Specificity of a few CMV-associated chains for CMV antigens was verified in vitro. In a later analysis, specific HLA alleles were associated with 15,000 to 20,000 TCR beta sequences at a 0.05 false discovery rate. Within an earlier analysis, most TCR beta V segments proved productive either about 87% or about 30% of the time. CMV serostatus was the sole immune exposure information available.

The clonotype originates from a woman aged 25 to 45 in good health and CMV-seronegative. The chain uses TRBV19 and TRBJ2-5; the D gene is possibly TRBD1 (5 bases). The sequenced sample consisted of PBMCs. CDR3 sequence reads: CASSSQVRETQYF. The DNA for the CDR3 is TGTGCCAGTAGTTCACAGGTTCGGGAGACCCAGTACTTC.